This T cell receptor (beta chain) was retrieved from a study of naive and memory T cell subsets. Whole-study findings and limits: Potentially, T cell activation and differentiation skew this RNA-based measurement. Higher TCR numbers at tuberculin sites reflect T cell infiltration, per interpretation.

Amplification of ligated cDNA took four PCR rounds with SP2 and nested alpha and beta constant primers. From the UMI-ligation and nested PCR reads, TCRdb called clonotypes with MiXCR, one entry per CDR3 protein. The table records 35,000 to 40,000 distinct CDR3 sequences, 9.5% to 12% of them present only once. This CDR3 has 17 residues. V was clipped by 1 base and J by 2 bases; unmatched bases: 10. Germline assignment: CDR1 MNHEY and CDR2 SMNVEV (reference sequence). Treatment denoted: skin biopsy from PPD injection site in Mantoux-positive individual. A UMI-containing oligonucleotide was joined by 3' ligation to the TCR cDNA template. Unsorted total RNA, roughly 1 to 1,100 ng, was DNase treated before reverse transcription. This clonotype was recorded many times. The antigen remains undetermined.

The input for sequencing was skin, taken from a tuberculin skin test site. The sequence derives from an adult in good health. This chain links TRBV27 with TRBJ2-7; 8 nucleotides match TRBD2. CDR3 bases: TGTGCCAGCAGTTTATTCCCTACTAGCGGAAGAACCTACGAGCAGTACTTC. Translated: CASSLFPTSGRTYEQYF.